These 26 T cell receptor beta chains originate from one sample sequenced in a study of blood T cell repertoires in COVID-19. Produced via immunoSEQ multiplex PCR; TCRdb's table is partial and in-frame only. The table lists 5,500 to 8,000 clones, 80% to 90% of them singletons. The material sequenced was peripheral blood. The origin of the receptors is a human donor in a cohort sampled during active COVID-19. The donor label of this sample is uncertain.

The chain carries TRBV27 and TRBJ2-7; D possibly corresponds to TRBD1 (5 bases). The CDR3 extends over 15 amino acids. Germline CDR1 MNHEY, CDR2 SMNVEV (reference sequence). V was shortened by 4 bases and J by 2 bases, with 15 bases between the two germline ends. The DNA of the CDR3 is TGTGCCAGCAGTTACCTCCCCGACAGCCCCTACGAGCAGTACTTC. Amino acid sequence: CASSYLPDSPYEQYF.

The chain recombines TRBV2 with TRBJ1-1; 9 bases line up with TRBD1. Germline values: CDR1 SNHLY, CDR2 FYNNEI. V lost 4 bases, J lost 0 bases, and 6 bases stayed unmatched. This CDR3 spans 16 amino acids. CDR3 sequence: CASSVDRGYMNTEAFF. The DNA of the CDR3 is TGTGCCAGCAGTGTGGACAGGGGTTATATGAACACTGAAGCTTTCTTT.

V and J are TRBV5-1 and TRBJ1-2; 7 bases are shared with TRBD1. J gave up 4 bases and V 3 bases, and 9 bases lay outside the gene matches. Germline CDR1 SGHRS, CDR2 YFSETQ. CDR3 size: 15 residues. The CDR3 DNA reads TGCGCCAGCAGCTGGGAAACAGGGGCCGCCTATGGCTACACCTTC. Amino acid sequence: CASSWETGAAYGYTF.

The chain is built from TRBV6-6 and TRBJ2-1; TRBD2 matches at 8 bases. Trimming cost V 6 bases and J 0 bases; bases outside gene matches: 7. The CDR3 consists of 16 residues. The V gene's germline CDR1 is MNHNY and CDR2 SVGAGI (reference sequence). CDR3 nucleotides: TGTGCCAGCAGCACGACGAGCGGGGGCTCCTACAATGAGCAGTTCTTC. Protein product: CASSTTSGGSYNEQFF.

V gene TRBV1 combines with J gene TRBJ2-3; the table calls TRBD2, which could not be checked here. TRBV1 is labeled a pseudogene. The CDR3 is 16 amino acids. CDR3 region: CTSSQAAVPGTDTQYF. Here the CDR3 DNA reads TGCACCAGCAGCCAAGCGGCGGTCCCAGGCACAGATACGCAGTATTTT.

This chain connects TRBV5-1 to TRBJ1-5; D ambiguous. The CDR3 length is 13 residues. The ends were cut back, 3 bases at V and 6 bases at J, with 10 bases in the middle. The germline CDR1 and CDR2 sequences are SGHRS and YFSETQ. CDR3 region: CASSSRPGQPQHF. CDR3 bases: TGCGCCAGCAGCTCCCGTCCGGGTCAGCCCCAGCATTTT.

This clone was counted once. V usage is TRBV7-3 and J usage is TRBJ1-6; D is ambiguous. This CDR3 spans 14 amino acids. V was pared by 3 bases and J by 7 bases, with 10 bases between. Germline V gives CDR1 SGHTA, CDR2 FQGTGA. DNA for the CDR3: TGTGCCAGCAGCTTGGGCAGCACAAATTCACCCCTCCACTTT. This sequence encodes CASSLGSTNSPLHF.

The chain carries TRBV5-8 and TRBJ2-3; possible D gene TRBD1, 5 bases. V dropped 1 base and J dropped 0 bases, with 12 bases sitting between them. Germline V gene sequence: CDR1 SGHTS, CDR2 YDEGEE. CDR3 length: 16 residues. CDR3 DNA: TGTGCCAGCAGCTTGCTGGTAGGGGCAAGCACAGATACGCAGTATTTT. This gives the protein CASSLLVGASTDTQYF.

The gene calls are TRBV5-4 and TRBJ2-3; a possible D gene is TRBD2 (7 bases). The V end lost 3 bases, the J end lost 4 bases, and 15 bases lay between the germline ends. This CDR3 comprises 15 residues. Germline V gene lookup returns CDR1 SGHNT and CDR2 YYREEE (reference sequence). CDR3 in amino acids: CASSYDQGRADTQYF. The CDR3 DNA follows: TGTGCCAGCAGCTATGACCAGGGGAGGGCAGATACGCAGTATTTT.

The chain links TRBV5-1 to TRBJ2-7; 8 nucleotides match TRBD1. The germline CDR1 and CDR2 sequences are SGHRS and YFSETQ. V shed 1 base, J shed 2 bases, and the junction held 8 bases outside the gene matches. The CDR3 has 16 amino acids. The CDR3 here is CASSLISGQAPYEQYF. CDR3 coding DNA: TGCGCCAGCAGCTTGATCTCGGGACAGGCTCCCTACGAGCAGTACTTC.

The chain links TRBV3-1 (or the pseudogene TRBV3-2) to TRBJ2-3; 7 nucleotides line up with TRBD2. This CDR3 region has 14 residues. Germline V gives CDR1 LGHDT, CDR2 YNNKEL (reference sequence). V gave up 2 bases and J gave up 12 bases; unmatched junction bases: 11. This chain's CDR3 is CASSQIVGGEIQYF. CDR3 nucleotides: TGTGCCAGCAGCCAAATTGTGGGGGGGGAAATCCAGTATTTT.

This clone was seen a handful of times. The rearrangement joins TRBV30 to TRBJ1-6; a possible D gene is TRBD1 (5 bases). The germline V gene has CDR1 GTSNPN and CDR2 SVGIG (reference sequence). The CDR3 runs 17 residues. The V and J ends lost 2 bases and 5 bases respectively, with 19 bases between them. The CDR3, as DNA: TGTGCCTGGAGTCGAGTCGGAGGGGTGGGGAATAATTCACCCCTCCACTTT. Protein: CAWSRVGGVGNNSPLHF. The entire variable domain, with the rest obtained from reference TRBV30 and TRBJ1-6, is as follows: SQTIHQWPATLVQPVGSPLSLECTVEGTSNPNLYWYRQAAGRGLQLLFYSVGIGQISSEVPQNLSASRPQDRQFILSSKKLLLSDSGFYLCAWSRVGGVGNNSPLHFGNGTRLTVT.

The chain is built from TRBV14 and TRBJ1-5; perhaps TRBD1 as D (6 bases). Germline CDR1 reads SGHDN; CDR2 reads FVKESK. The CDR3 loop spans 13 amino acids. V was pared by 4 bases and J by 7 bases, with 11 bases between. The CDR3 DNA is TGTGCCAGCAGCCCCACCAGGGGACAGCCCCAGCATTTT. This sequence encodes CASSPTRGQPQHF.

The chain couples TRBV3-1 (or the pseudogene TRBV3-2) to TRBJ2-7, with D tentatively TRBD1 (5 bases). Trimming removed 1 base from V and 2 bases from J, with 15 bases in between. From germline, CDR1 is LGHDT and CDR2 YNNKEL (reference sequence). The CDR3 contains 16 residues. The CDR3 DNA reads TGTGCCAGCAGCCAAGTCTTAAGTAGGGGTACCTACGAGCAGTACTTC. Translation gives CASSQVLSRGTYEQYF.

The chain carries TRBV18 and TRBJ2-5; D is unresolved. This CDR3 is 13 amino acids long. Germline V gene lookup returns CDR1 KGHSH and CDR2 LQKENI. Trimming removed 3 bases at V and 3 bases at J, with 8 bases between. The CDR3: CASSPRQKETQYF. The DNA of the CDR3 is TGTGCCAGCTCACCGAGGCAGAAAGAGACCCAGTACTTC.

The J gene is TRBJ1-1, the V gene TRBV5-1, with D possibly matching TRBD1 (6 bases). The CDR3 contains 15 residues. Trimming left V 0 bases short and J 7 bases short, with 16 bases between. Looked up from germline, CDR1 is SGHRS and CDR2 is YFSETQ. CDR3 region: CASSLAGRGLNEAFF. For the CDR3, the DNA is TGCGCCAGCAGCTTGGCCGGGCGGGGGCTTAATGAAGCTTTCTTT.

The rearrangement uses TRBV5-1 and TRBJ2-2; D possibly corresponds to TRBD2 (5 bases). This CDR3 spans 15 amino acids. Germline V gene data show CDR1 as SGHRS and CDR2 as YFSETQ. V was pared by 0 bases and J by 4 bases, with 10 bases between. In DNA, the CDR3 is TGCGCCAGCAGCTTGGCGGGGAAGAGCACCGGGGAGCTGTTTTTT. This translates into CASSLAGKSTGELFF. The full variable domain, rest sourced from reference TRBV5-1 and TRBJ2-2, is KAGVTQTPRYLIKTRGQQVTLSCSPISGHRSVSWYQQTPGQGLQFLFEYFSETQRNKGNFPGRFSGRQFSNSRSEMNVSTLELGDSALYLCASSLAGKSTGELFFGEGSRLTVL.

The V gene is TRBV6-5, the J gene TRBJ2-7; D ambiguous. V was cut by 0 bases and J by 4 bases, with 7 bases left in between. CDR1 and CDR2 from the germline V gene are MNHEY and SVGAGI. This CDR3 has 13 amino acids. The CDR3 sequence is CASSYSSRYEQYF. CDR3 DNA sequence: TGTGCCAGCAGTTACTCGTCCCGGTACGAGCAGTACTTC.

J is TRBJ2-2 and V is TRBV18, with 7 bases matching TRBD1. The V segment lost 3 bases and the J segment 7 bases; nucleotides outside the gene matches: 11. Germline lookup yields CDR1 KGHSH and CDR2 LQKENI. This CDR3 contains 16 residues. The DNA of the CDR3 is TGTGCCAGCTCACCCCCTCAGACAGGGAACGTCGGGGAGCTGTTTTTT. This translates into CASSPPQTGNVGELFF.

V is TRBV2 and J is TRBJ2-7, with 7 nucleotides matching TRBD1. This CDR3 spans 12 amino acids. Losses at the gene ends were 5 bases for V and 5 bases for J; bases not matched to a gene: 3. CDR1 SNHLY and CDR2 FYNNEI come from the germline V gene. CDR3 in DNA: TGTGCCAGCAGTTCCGGACAGGACGAGCAGTACTTC. Encoded protein: CASSSGQDEQYF.

This chain links TRBV19 with TRBJ1-2; TRBD1 agrees at 7 bases. CDR1 is LNHDA and CDR2 is SQIVND in the germline V gene (reference sequence). CDR3 length: 13 residues. Losses at the gene ends were 6 bases for V and 4 bases for J; bases not matched to a gene: 5. CDR3 sequence: CASSRDRGYGYTF. CDR3 in DNA: TGTGCCAGTAGCCGGGACAGAGGCTATGGCTACACCTTC.

The chain uses TRBV25-1 and TRBJ1-4; the D gene is possibly TRBD1 (5 bases). This CDR3 contains 15 residues. V dropped 2 bases and J dropped 2 bases, with 9 bases sitting between them. Per the germline V gene, CDR1 is MGHDK and CDR2 is SYGVNS. CDR3 coding DNA: TGTGCCAGCAGTGAAGGGGGGAGTACTAATGAAAAACTGTTTTTT. This encodes CASSEGGSTNEKLFF. The full variable domain, in which reference TRBV25-1 and TRBJ1-4 provide the parts outside the CDR3, is EADIYQTPRYLVIGTGKKITLECSQTMGHDKMYWYQQDPGMELHLIHYSYGVNSTEKGDLSSESTVSRIRTEHFPLTLESARPSHTSQYLCASSEGGSTNEKLFFGSGTQLSVL.

The chain uses TRBV6-5 and TRBJ1-4, with 7 bases identical to TRBD1. Unmatched junction bases numbered 1, after V lost 6 bases and J lost 0 bases. Germline V lookup: CDR1 MNHEY, CDR2 SVGAGI. The length of the CDR3 is 14 residues. CDR3 sequence: CASRGTATNEKLFF. The CDR3 DNA follows: TGTGCCAGCAGGGGGACAGCAACTAATGAAAAACTGTTTTTT.

The rearrangement joins TRBV7-2 to TRBJ2-1, with 11 bases lining up with TRBD2. The J segment lost 2 bases and the V segment lost 5 bases, leaving 2 bases of the junction unmatched. The CDR3 is made up of 15 amino acids. The germline V gene encodes CDR1 SGHTA and CDR2 FQGNSA. DNA for the CDR3: TGTGCCAGCAGCCGGACTAGCGGGCCCTACAATGAGCAGTTCTTC. Its translation is CASSRTSGPYNEQFF.

The CDR3 DNA follows: TGCGCCAGCAGTTCATGGGCCCGGGACAGGGAAGAGACCCAGTACTTC. Residues: CASSSWARDREETQYF. The genes are TRBV5-1 and TRBJ2-5, with 9 bases that match TRBD1. V gave up 5 bases and J gave up 3 bases; unmatched junction bases: 11. CDR3 length: 16 amino acids. CDR1 and CDR2 from the germline V gene are SGHRS and YFSETQ. Based on the CDR3 plus reference TRBV5-1 and TRBJ2-5, the full variable domain is KAGVTQTPRYLIKTRGQQVTLSCSPISGHRSVSWYQQTPGQGLQFLFEYFSETQRNKGNFPGRFSGRQFSNSRSEMNVSTLELGDSALYLCASSSWARDREETQYFGPGTRLLVL.

V is TRBV4-1 and J is TRBJ2-3; 11 bases match TRBD2. The CDR3 spans 20 residues. Trimming cost V 4 bases and J 2 bases; bases outside gene matches: 17. Germline V gives CDR1 MGHRA, CDR2 YSYEKL. The CDR3 here is CASSRTIASGGLGNTDTQYF. The DNA of the CDR3 is TGCGCCAGCAGCCGCACGATCGCTAGCGGGGGGCTCGGAAACACAGATACGCAGTATTTT.